One sample yielded the 4 T cell receptor beta chains listed below, sequenced in a study of T cell clonotyping in hematopoietic cell transplantation. This table comes from immunoSEQ multiplex PCR, and its TCRdb copy is limited to in-frame clones, with some not included. The profile shows about 6,100 clones, approximately 30% of them singletons. Sequencing used peripheral blood mononuclear cells, obtained 30 days after allogeneic stem cell transplant. The receptors originated from a female patient aged 45-60 years who had an allogeneic stem cell transplant from an unrelated donor, so the T cells may come from the graft donor. Some clones in this sample may be carry-over from other donors' samples.

J is TRBJ1-5 and V is TRBV19; unclear D gene. CDR3 length equals 15 residues. V was clipped by 5 bases and J by 6 bases, with 17 bases between them. Germline loops: CDR1 LNHDA, CDR2 SQIVND (reference sequence). CDR3 sequence: CASSPRHVEAQPQHF. The CDR3 DNA is TGTGCCAGTAGTCCCCGCCACGTGGAGGCTCAGCCCCAGCATTTT.

The chain carries TRBV4-1 and TRBJ1-6; 9 bases fit TRBD1. The CDR3 covers 16 residues. Germline V gene sequence: CDR1 MGHRA, CDR2 YSYEKL. V dropped 0 bases and J dropped 7; count of bases not matched to a gene: 4. CDR3 region: CASSQEGQGGNSPLHF. CDR3 nucleotide sequence: TGCGCCAGCAGCCAAGAGGGACAGGGAGGGAATTCACCCCTCCACTTT.

The chain links TRBV7-9 to TRBJ2-7; 9 nucleotides match TRBD1. CDR1 and CDR2 from the germline V gene are SEHNR and FQNEAQ (reference sequence). Trimming cost V 5 bases and J 7 bases; bases outside gene matches: 6. There are 13 residues in the CDR3. This CDR3 reads CASSPEGTGEQYF. DNA for the CDR3: TGTGCCAGCAGCCCGGAGGGGACAGGGGAGCAGTACTTC.

CDR3 DNA: TGTGCCTGGAGTGCCGACGTAATCTCTGGGGCCAACGTCCTGACTTTC. Protein sequence: CAWSADVISGANVLTF. The rearrangement joins TRBV30 to TRBJ2-6, with unresolved D. The germline CDR1 and CDR2 sequences are GTSNPN and SVGIG (reference sequence). The CDR3 is made up of 16 amino acids. Trimming pared 1 base from V and 0 bases from J, leaving 10 bases between.